Sequencing of this T cell receptor beta chain was carried out in a study of CD8+ T cells in alopecia areata. Germline V gene lookup returns CDR1 SGDLS and CDR2 YYNGEE. The CDR3 has 15 amino acids. Trimming took off 0 bases at V and 4 bases at J, with 13 bases between the two ends. Reverse transcribed after extraction, RNA yielded cDNA as the sequencing template. Clones were sequenced by immunoSEQ multiplex PCR, and TCRdb holds only the in-frame ones, with some missing. The sample shows 150,000 to 200,000 clones, about three fifths of them seen only once. Isolation of CD4+ and CD8+ T cells from PBMCs was achieved by sorting.

Sequencing was carried out using CD4+ T cells sorted from blood. The gene calls are TRBV9 and TRBJ1-1; D might be TRBD1 (5 bases). The receptor was isolated from a human donor in good health. The DNA of the CDR3 is TGTGCCAGCAGCGTAGAACCGGGGGTGAGCACTGAAGCTTTCTTT. It specifies CASSVEPGVSTEAFF.